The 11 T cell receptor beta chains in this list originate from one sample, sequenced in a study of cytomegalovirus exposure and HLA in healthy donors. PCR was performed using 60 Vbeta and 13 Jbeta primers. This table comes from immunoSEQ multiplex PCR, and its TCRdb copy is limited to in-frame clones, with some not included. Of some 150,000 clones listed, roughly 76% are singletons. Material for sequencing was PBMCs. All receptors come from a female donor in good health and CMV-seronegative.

The CDR3 sequence: CSVEGGWGEKLFF. The CDR3 bases are TGCAGCGTTGAAGGAGGGTGGGGTGAAAAACTGTTTTTT. The chain uses TRBV29-1 and TRBJ1-4; D remains unclear. The CDR3 length is 13 residues. The V end was cut by 1 base, the J end by 7 bases, with 10 bases between. The germline gives CDR1 SQVTM, CDR2 ANQGSEA.

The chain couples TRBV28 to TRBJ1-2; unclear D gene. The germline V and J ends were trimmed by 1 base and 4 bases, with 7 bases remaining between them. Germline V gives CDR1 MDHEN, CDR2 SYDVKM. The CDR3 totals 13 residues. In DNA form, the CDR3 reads TGTGCCAGCAGTTTATTAGCCCGCTATGGCTACACCTTC. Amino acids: CASSLLARYGYTF.

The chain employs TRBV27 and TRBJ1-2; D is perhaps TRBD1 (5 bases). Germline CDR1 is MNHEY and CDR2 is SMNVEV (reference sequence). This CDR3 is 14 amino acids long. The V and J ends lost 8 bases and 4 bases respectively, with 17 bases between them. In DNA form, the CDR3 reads TGTGCCAGCCTACCACGGCAGGGTGGCTATGGCTACACCTTC. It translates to CASLPRQGGYGYTF.

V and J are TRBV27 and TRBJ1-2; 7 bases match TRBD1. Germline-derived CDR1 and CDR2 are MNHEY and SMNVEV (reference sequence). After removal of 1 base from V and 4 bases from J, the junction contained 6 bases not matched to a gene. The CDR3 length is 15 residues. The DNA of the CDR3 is TGTGCCAGCAGTTTATTTGCAGGGGGGACCTATGGCTACACCTTC. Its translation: CASSLFAGGTYGYTF.

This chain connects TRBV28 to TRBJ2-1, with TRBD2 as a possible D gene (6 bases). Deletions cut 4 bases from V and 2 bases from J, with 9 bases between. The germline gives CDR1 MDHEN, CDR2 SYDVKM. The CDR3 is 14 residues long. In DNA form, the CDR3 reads TGTGCCAGCAGTTGGACTACTGCCTACAATGAGCAGTTCTTC. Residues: CASSWTTAYNEQFF.

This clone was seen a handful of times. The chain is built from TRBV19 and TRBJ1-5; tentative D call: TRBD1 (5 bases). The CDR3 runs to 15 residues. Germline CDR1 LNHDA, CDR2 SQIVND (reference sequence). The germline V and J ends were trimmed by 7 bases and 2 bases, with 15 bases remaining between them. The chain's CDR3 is CASTPLAGGNQPQHF. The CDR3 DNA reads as TGTGCCAGTACCCCCCTAGCGGGGGGCAATCAGCCCCAGCATTTT. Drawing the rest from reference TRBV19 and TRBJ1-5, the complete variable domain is DGGITQSPKYLFRKEGQNVTLSCEQNLNHDAMYWYRQDPGQGLRLIYYSQIVNDFQKGDIAEGYSVSREKKESFPLTVTSAQKNPTAFYLCASTPLAGGNQPQHFGDGTRLSIL.

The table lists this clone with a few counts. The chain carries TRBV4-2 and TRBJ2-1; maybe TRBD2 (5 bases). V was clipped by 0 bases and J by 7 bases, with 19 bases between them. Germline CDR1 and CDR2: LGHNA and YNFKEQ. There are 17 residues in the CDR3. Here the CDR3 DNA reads TGTGCCAGCAGCCAAGATCTGGGGAGCGCCCGAGGAAATGAGCAGTTCTTC. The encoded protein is CASSQDLGSARGNEQFF.

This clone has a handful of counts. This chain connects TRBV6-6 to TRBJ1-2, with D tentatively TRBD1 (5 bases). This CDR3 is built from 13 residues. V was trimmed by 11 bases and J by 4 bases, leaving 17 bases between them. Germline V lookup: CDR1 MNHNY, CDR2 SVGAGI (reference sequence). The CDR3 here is CAAGKQATYGYTF. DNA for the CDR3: TGTGCCGCGGGGAAACAGGCGACCTATGGCTACACCTTC.

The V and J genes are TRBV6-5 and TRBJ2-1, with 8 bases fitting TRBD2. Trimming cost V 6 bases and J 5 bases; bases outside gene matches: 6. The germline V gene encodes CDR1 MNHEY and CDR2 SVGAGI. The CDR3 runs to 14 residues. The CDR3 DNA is TGTGCCAGCAGCTTAGCGGGGAATGACAATGAGCAGTTCTTC. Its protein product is CASSLAGNDNEQFF.

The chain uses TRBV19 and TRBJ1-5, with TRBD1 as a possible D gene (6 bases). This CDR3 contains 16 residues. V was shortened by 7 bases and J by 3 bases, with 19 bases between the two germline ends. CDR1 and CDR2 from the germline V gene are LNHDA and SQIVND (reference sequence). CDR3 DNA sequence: TGTGCCAGTAAGGGGGAAGGGGAGTATACCAATCAGCCCCAGCATTTT. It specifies CASKGEGEYTNQPQHF.

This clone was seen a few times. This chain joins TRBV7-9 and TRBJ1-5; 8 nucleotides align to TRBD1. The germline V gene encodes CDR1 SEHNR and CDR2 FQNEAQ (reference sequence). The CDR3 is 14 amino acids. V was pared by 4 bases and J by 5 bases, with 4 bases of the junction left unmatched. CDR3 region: CASSSGQGDQPQHF. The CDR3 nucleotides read TGTGCCAGCAGCTCTGGACAGGGCGATCAGCCCCAGCATTTT.